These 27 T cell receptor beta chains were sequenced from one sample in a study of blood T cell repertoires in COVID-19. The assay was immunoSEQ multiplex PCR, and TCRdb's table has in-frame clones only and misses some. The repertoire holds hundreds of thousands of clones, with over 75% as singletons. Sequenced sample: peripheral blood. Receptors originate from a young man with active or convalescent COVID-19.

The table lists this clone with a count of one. CDR3 sequence reads: CAIRGTGANEKLFF. The CDR3 nucleotides are TGTGCCATCAGGGGCACAGGGGCTAATGAAAAACTGTTTTTT. The chain uses TRBV10-3 and TRBJ1-4; 7 bases align to TRBD1. The V gene's germline CDR1 is ENHRY and CDR2 SYGVKD. The V segment lost 6 bases and the J segment 3 bases; nucleotides outside the gene matches: 4. This CDR3 has 14 amino acids.

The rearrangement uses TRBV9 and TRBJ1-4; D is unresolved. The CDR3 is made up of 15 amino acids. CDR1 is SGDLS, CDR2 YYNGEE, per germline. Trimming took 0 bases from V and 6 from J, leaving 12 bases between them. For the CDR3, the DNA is TGTGCCAGCAGCGTAGAGCCGGGTTTGGATGAAAAACTGTTTTTT. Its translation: CASSVEPGLDEKLFF.

The CDR3 sequence: CTTLGEGSPYGYTF. CDR3 nucleotide sequence: TGCACCACGCTGGGGGAGGGTTCTCCCTATGGCTACACCTTC. The chain has TRBV29-1 and TRBJ1-2, with a tentative D call TRBD1 (5 bases). CDR3 length: 14 amino acids. Per germline, CDR1 SQVTM and CDR2 ANQGSEA.

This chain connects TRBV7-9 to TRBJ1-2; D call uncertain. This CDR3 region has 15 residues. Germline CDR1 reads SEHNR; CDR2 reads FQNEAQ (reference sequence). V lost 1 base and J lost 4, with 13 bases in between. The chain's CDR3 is CASSLGVSGLYGYTF. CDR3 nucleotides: TGTGCCAGCAGCTTAGGGGTCAGTGGACTCTATGGCTACACCTTC.

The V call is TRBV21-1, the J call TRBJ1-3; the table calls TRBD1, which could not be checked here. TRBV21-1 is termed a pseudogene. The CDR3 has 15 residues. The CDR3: CASSKVDRDGNTIYF. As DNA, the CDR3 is TGTGCCAGCAGCAAGGTGGACAGGGACGGAAACACCATATATTTT.

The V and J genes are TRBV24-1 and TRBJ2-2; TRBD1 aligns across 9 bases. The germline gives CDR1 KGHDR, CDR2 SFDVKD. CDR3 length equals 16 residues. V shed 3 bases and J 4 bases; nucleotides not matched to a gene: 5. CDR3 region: CATSDAGTGSTGELFF. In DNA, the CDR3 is TGTGCCACCAGTGATGCCGGGACAGGGTCCACCGGGGAGCTGTTTTTT.

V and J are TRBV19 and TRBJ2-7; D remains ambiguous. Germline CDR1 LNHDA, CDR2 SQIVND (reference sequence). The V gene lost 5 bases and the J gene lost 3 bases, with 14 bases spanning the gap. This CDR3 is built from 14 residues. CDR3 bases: TGTGCCAGTAGTCCTGTAGCTCTAAACTACGAGCAGTACTTC. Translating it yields CASSPVALNYEQYF.

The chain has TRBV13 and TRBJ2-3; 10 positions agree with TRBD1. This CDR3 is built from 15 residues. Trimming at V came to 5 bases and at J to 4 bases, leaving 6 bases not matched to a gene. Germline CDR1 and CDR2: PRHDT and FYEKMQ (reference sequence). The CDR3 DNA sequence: TGTGCCAGCAGCACTTCCGGGACAGGGGCAGATACGCAGTATTTT. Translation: CASSTSGTGADTQYF. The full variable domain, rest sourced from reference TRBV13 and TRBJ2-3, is AAGVIQSPRHLIKEKRETATLKCYPIPRHDTVYWYQQGPGQDPQFLISFYEKMQSDKGSIPDRFSAQQFSDYHSELNMSSLELGDSALYFCASSTSGTGADTQYFGPGTRLTVL.

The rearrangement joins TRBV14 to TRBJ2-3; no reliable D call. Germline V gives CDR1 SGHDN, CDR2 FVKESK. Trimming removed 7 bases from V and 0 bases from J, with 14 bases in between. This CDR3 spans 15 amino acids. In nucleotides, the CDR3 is TGTGCCAGCACCCCTATCGACATCAGCACAGATACGCAGTATTTT. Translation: CASTPIDISTDTQYF.

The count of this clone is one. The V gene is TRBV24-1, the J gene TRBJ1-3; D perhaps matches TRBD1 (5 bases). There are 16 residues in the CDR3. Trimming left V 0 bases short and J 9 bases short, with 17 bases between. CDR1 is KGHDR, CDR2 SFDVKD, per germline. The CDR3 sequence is CATSDLRAGHFVTIYF. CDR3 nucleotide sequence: TGTGCCACCAGTGATTTGCGGGCAGGGCACTTTGTCACCATATATTTT.

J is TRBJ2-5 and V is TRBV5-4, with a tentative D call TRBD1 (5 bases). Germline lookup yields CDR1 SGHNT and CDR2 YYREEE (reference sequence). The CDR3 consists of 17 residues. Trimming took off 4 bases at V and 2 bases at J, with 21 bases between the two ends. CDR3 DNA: TGTGCCAGCAGCCATCCGTTTGGCAGGGCCCAACAAGAGACCCAGTACTTC. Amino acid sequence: CASSHPFGRAQQETQYF.

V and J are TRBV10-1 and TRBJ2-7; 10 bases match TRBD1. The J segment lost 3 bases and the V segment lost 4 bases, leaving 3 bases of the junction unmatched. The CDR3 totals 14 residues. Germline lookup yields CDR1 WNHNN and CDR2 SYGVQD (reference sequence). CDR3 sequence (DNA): TGCGCCAGCAGTGGACAGGGGGCTATCTACGAGCAGTACTTC. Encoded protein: CASSGQGAIYEQYF.

For the CDR3, the DNA is TGTGCCAGCAGCATACCTAGCCTCGGATTTACCGGGGAGCTGTTTTTT. Its translation: CASSIPSLGFTGELFF. The rearrangement links TRBV5-6 to TRBJ2-2; maybe TRBD2 (5 bases). In germline, CDR1 is SGHDT, CDR2 YYEEEE. The germline V and J ends were trimmed by 4 bases and 5 bases, with 18 bases remaining between them. The CDR3 loop spans 16 amino acids.

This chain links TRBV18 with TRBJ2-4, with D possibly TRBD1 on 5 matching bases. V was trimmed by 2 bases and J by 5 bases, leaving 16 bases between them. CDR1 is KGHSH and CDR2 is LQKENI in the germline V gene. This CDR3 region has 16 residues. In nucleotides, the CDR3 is TGTGCCAGCTCACCAGATTTAGGGGCTAGGGAAAACATTCAGTACTTC. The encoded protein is CASSPDLGARENIQYF.

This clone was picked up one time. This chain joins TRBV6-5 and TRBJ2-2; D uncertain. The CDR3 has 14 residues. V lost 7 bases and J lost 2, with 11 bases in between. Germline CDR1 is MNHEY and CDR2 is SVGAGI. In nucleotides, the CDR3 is TGTGCCAGCACCTTCTCGAGCAACACCGGGGAGCTGTTTTTT. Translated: CASTFSSNTGELFF.

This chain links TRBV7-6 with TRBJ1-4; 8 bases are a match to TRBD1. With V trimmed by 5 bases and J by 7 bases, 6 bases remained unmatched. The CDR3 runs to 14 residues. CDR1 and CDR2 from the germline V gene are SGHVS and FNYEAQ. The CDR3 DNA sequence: TGTGCCAGCAGCCATGACAGGGGCGGTGAAAAACTGTTTTTT. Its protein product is CASSHDRGGEKLFF.

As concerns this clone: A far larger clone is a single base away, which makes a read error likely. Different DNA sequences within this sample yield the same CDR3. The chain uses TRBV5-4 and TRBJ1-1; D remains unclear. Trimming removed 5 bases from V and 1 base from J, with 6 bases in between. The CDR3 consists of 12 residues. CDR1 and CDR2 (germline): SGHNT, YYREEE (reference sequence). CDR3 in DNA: TGTGCCAGCAGTCCAGGGAACACTGAAGCTTTCTTT. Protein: CASSPGNTEAFF.

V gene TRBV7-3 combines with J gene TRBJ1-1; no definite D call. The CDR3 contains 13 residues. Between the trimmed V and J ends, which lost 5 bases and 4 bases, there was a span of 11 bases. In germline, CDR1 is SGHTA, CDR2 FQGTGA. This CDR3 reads CASSPRAGTEAFF. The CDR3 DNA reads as TGTGCCAGCAGCCCAAGGGCGGGCACTGAAGCTTTCTTT.

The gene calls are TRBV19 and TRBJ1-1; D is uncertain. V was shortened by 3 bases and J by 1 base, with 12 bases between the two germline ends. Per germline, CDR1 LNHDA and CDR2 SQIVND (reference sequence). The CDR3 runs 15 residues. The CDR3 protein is CASSISTGANTEAFF. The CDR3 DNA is TGTGCCAGTAGTATCTCCACGGGTGCGAACACTGAAGCTTTCTTT. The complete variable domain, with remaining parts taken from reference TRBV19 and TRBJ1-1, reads DGGITQSPKYLFRKEGQNVTLSCEQNLNHDAMYWYRQDPGQGLRLIYYSQIVNDFQKGDIAEGYSVSREKKESFPLTVTSAQKNPTAFYLCASSISTGANTEAFFGQGTRLTVV.

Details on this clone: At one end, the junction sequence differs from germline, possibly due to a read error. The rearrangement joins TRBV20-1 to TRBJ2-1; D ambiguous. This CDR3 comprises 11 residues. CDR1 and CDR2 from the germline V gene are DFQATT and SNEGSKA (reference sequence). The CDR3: CSARAMYEQFF. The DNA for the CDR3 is TGCAGTGCGAGAGCCATGTATGAGCAGTTCTTC.

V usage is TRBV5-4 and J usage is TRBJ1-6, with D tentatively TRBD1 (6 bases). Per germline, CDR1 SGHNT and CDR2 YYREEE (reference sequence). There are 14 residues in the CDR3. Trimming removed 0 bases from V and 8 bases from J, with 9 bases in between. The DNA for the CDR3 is TGTGCCAGCAGCTTGGGGACAGTTGATTCACCCCTCCACTTT. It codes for CASSLGTVDSPLHF.

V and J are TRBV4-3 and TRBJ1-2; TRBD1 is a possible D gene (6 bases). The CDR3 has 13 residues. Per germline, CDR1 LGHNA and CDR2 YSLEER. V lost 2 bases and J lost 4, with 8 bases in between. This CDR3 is CASSQQGSYGYTF. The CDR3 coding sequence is TGCGCCAGCAGCCAACAGGGGAGCTATGGCTACACCTTC.

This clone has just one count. CDR3 protein: CASSSTGLDTEAFF. DNA of the CDR3: TGTGCCAGCAGTTCAACAGGGTTAGACACTGAAGCTTTCTTT. The chain links TRBV6-2 or TRBV6-3 to TRBJ1-1; maybe TRBD1 (6 bases). The CDR3 length is 14 residues. Between the trimmed V and J ends, which lost 4 bases and 3 bases, there was a span of 12 bases. Per germline, CDR1 MNHEY and CDR2 SVGEGT.

CDR3 loop: CASSQKQFEQFF. Written as DNA, the CDR3 is TGTGCCAGCAGCCAAAAACAGTTTGAGCAGTTCTTC. The chain carries TRBV4-2 and TRBJ2-1; no clear D. The CDR3 has 12 residues. Trimming pared 2 bases from V and 9 bases from J, leaving 8 bases between. Per germline, CDR1 LGHNA and CDR2 YNFKEQ.

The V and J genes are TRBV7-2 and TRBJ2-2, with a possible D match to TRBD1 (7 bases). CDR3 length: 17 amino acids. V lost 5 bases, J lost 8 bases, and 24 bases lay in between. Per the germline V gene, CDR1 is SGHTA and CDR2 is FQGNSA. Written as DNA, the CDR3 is TGTGCCAGCAGCCCGTCGGCGGGGAACAGGGGTTTGGGGGAGCTGTTTTTT. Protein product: CASSPSAGNRGLGELFF.

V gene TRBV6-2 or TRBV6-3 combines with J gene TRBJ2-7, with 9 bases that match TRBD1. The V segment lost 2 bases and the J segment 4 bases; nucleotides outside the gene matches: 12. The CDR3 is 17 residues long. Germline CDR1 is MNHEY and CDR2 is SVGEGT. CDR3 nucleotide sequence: TGTGCCAGCAGTTACGTTGCGGGACAGGGAGTTTCGTACGAGCAGTACTTC. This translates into CASSYVAGQGVSYEQYF.

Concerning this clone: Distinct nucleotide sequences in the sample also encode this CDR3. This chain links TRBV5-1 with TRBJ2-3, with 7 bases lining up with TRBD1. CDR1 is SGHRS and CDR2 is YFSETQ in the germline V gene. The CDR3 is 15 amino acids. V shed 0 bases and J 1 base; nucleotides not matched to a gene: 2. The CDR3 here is CASSLGTGGTDTQYF. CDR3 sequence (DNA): TGCGCCAGCAGCTTGGGGACAGGAGGCACAGATACGCAGTATTTT. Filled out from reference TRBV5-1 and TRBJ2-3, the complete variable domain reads KAGVTQTPRYLIKTRGQQVTLSCSPISGHRSVSWYQQTPGQGLQFLFEYFSETQRNKGNFPGRFSGRQFSNSRSEMNVSTLELGDSALYLCASSLGTGGTDTQYFGPGTRLTVL.